The following is a T cell receptor (beta chain) sequence with its context. This record comes from a study of naive and memory T cell subsets. Both TRBC1 and TRBC2 were covered by a beta constant-region primer of two equimolar oligonucleotides. A single record per CDR3 protein comes from TCRdb applying MiXCR to the UMI-ligation and nested PCR reads. The sample lists some 87,000 distinct CDR3 sequences; roughly 7.3% were seen once. V dropped 5 bases and J dropped 3 bases, with 11 bases sitting between them. The CDR3 extends over 14 amino acids. The clonotype was recovered from a human donor in good health. This rearrangement joins TRBV12-3 or TRBV12-4 to TRBJ1-5, with D perhaps matching TRBD1 (6 bases). The sample consisted of central memory CD4+ T cells from blood. CDR3 loop: CASSPGHHNQPQHF. Here the CDR3 DNA reads TGTGCCAGCAGTCCGGGACACCACAATCAGCCCCAGCATTTT.